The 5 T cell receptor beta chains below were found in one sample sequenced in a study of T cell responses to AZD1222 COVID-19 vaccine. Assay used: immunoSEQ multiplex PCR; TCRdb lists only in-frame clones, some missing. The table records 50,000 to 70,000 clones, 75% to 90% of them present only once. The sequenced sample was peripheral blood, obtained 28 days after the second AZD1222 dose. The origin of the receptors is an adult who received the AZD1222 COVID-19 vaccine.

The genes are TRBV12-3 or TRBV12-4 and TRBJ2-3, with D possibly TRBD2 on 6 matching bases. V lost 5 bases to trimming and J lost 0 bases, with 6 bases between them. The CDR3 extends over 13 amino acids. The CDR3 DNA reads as TGTGCCAGCAGTAGCGGGAGCACAGATACGCAGTATTTT. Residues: CASSSGSTDTQYF.

The CDR3 loop reads CASSASGRGNYGYTF. The DNA of the CDR3 is TGTGCCAGCAGCGCAAGCGGCCGTGGTAACTATGGCTACACCTTC. This chain joins TRBV7-9 and TRBJ1-2; D remains unclear. V lost 5 bases and J lost 1, with 14 bases in between. Germline V CDR1 and CDR2: SEHNR, FQNEAQ (reference sequence). The CDR3 runs to 15 residues. Together with reference TRBV7-9 and TRBJ1-2, the CDR3 gives the full variable domain: DTGVSQNPRHKITKRGQNVTFRCDPISEHNRLYWYRQTLGQGPEFLTYFQNEAQLEKSRLLSDRFSAERPKGSFSTLEIQRTEQGDSAMYLCASSASGRGNYGYTFGSGTRLTVV.

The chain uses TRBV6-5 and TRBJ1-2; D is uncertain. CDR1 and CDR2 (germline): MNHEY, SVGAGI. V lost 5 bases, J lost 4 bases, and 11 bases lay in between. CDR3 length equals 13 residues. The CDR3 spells CASSPDGRYGYTF. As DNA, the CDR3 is TGTGCCAGCAGTCCGGATGGGCGCTATGGCTACACCTTC.

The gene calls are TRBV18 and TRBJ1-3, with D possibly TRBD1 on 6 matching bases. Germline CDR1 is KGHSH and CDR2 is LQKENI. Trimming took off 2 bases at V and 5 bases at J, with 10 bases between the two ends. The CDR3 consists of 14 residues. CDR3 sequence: CASSPSQGRNTIYF. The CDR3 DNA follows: TGTGCCAGCTCACCATCACAGGGCCGAAACACCATATATTTT.

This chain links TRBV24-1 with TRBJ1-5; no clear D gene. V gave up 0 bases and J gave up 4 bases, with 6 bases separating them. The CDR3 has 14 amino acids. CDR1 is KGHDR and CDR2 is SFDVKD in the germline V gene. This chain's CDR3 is CATSDLLTNQPQHF. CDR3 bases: TGTGCCACCAGTGATTTGCTAACGAATCAGCCCCAGCATTTT.